Given below is one T cell receptor (beta chain) in context. The antigen it recognizes is unknown. Base qualities are not at hand, and no much larger clone is one base apart. TCRbeta CDR3 regions were amplified from genomic DNA by means of the immunoSEQ Assay, a bias-controlled multiplex PCR. In the authors' own workflow: The number of nucleated cells in each sample was estimated by amplification of reference gene primers within the assay. To quantify the absolute abundance of each unique TCRbeta CDR3 rearrangement, sequence reads were collapsed and filtered. For each sample, productive Simpson clonality was calculated as the square root of Simpson's diversity index across productive rearrangements. As stored in TCRdb, this immuneACCESS dataset retains in-frame rearrangements with V and J assigned. A fraction of the clones does not appear; measured against another copy, unresolved V genes explain less than half of the discrepancy, and the remainder lacks a known reason. The V and J calls and the clone size are those of that table, but D and trimming were determined from the DNA. Within this sample are 300,000 or so clones, with around nine tenths of them counted one time only. The ten largest make up roughly 2.6% of the sample.

According to the germline V gene, CDR1 reads SGDLS and CDR2 reads YYNGEE. Counted from cysteine to phenylalanine, this CDR3 has 14 amino acids. Here the CDR3 DNA is all that survives: 42 bases in frame from base 1. For this chain, trimming is 6 bases at the V end and 2 bases at the J end, and the number of junction bases without a gene match is 7. This entry is derived from a study of blood T cell repertoires in COVID-19 (TCRdb year 2020). Concerning the study at large: Samples from collaborators originated in the United States, Italy and Spain and spanned both the acute and convalescent phases of COVID-19. Where available, HLA class I and class II types were taken from metadata supplied by the sample provider and were not determined by assay-based typing. The samples were drawn from two sources: the first 160 participants of the ongoing ImmuneRACE study, and fewer than 1,500 subjects contributed by 6 global collaborators. The material from the prospective study consisted of cDNA or gDNA derived from T cells, B-cell-depleted T cells, or PBMCs. The repertoires were made available in a free public database intended to serve as a resource for research on the immune response to SARS-CoV-2. Subjects who had been exposed to COVID-19, were actively infected with it, or had recovered from it provided the deeply sampled blood TCRbeta repertoires that made up the dataset. The sample metadata nearly always contained a de-identified subject ID, COVID-19 status, age in years and sex.

Overall study outcomes, separate from this receptor: Clinical and demographic metadata were provided uncurated, with the amount varying by source and participant.

Enrolling through a virtual design, the prospective study's participants ranged in age from roughly 18 to 95 years and lived across approximately 25 United States geographic areas. To assign participants to cohorts, the prospective study relied on clinical history that participants themselves reported in a screening survey and a study questionnaire. Recovered participants in ImmuneRACE Cohort 3 were defined by two consecutive negative NP/OP PCR tests, clearance by a healthcare professional, or resolution of symptoms. In the prospective study, mobile phlebotomists collected whole blood, serum and a nasopharyngeal or oropharyngeal swab from each participant. Additional blood draws and questionnaires over an approximately 2-month period could optionally be provided by prospective study participants. Prospective study blood samples were shipped either frozen or at room temperature before DNA extraction.

The sequence joins TRBV9 to TRBJ1-1, with TRBD1 identical over 7 junction bases. The sample consisted of PBMCs or T cells enriched from blood (not recorded which). This sequence originates from a man between 60 and 70 years old who had recovered from COVID-19. The DNA is TGTGCCAGCACCAGGGGGATGGGTAACACTGAAGCTTTCTTT. Its translation reads: CASTRGMGNTEAFF.